Reported below is one T cell receptor (beta chain). This record comes from a study of blood T cell repertoires in COVID-19. This table comes from immunoSEQ multiplex PCR, and its TCRdb copy is limited to in-frame clones, with some not included. In the table there are tens of thousands of clones, 90% of which are singletons. The specimen was peripheral blood. The source of this sequence is a man between 70 and 80 years old with acute or convalescent COVID-19.

The CDR3 sequence: CATSREAQGAFGYTF. The CDR3 region has the DNA TGTGCCACCAGCAGAGAGGCACAGGGGGCTTTTGGCTACACCTTC. This chain uses TRBV15 with TRBJ1-2, with 9 bases identical to TRBD1. CDR1 is LNHNV, CDR2 YYDKDF, per germline (reference sequence). The V and J ends lost 0 bases and 7 bases, in that order; junction bases with no gene match: 6. This CDR3 spans 15 amino acids. Based on the CDR3 plus reference TRBV15 and TRBJ1-2, the full variable domain is DAMVIQNPRYQVTQFGKPVTLSCSQTLNHNVMYWYQQKSSQAPKLLFHYYDKDFNNEADTPDNFQSRRPNTSFCFLDIRSPGLGDTAMYLCATSREAQGAFGYTFGSGTRLTVV.